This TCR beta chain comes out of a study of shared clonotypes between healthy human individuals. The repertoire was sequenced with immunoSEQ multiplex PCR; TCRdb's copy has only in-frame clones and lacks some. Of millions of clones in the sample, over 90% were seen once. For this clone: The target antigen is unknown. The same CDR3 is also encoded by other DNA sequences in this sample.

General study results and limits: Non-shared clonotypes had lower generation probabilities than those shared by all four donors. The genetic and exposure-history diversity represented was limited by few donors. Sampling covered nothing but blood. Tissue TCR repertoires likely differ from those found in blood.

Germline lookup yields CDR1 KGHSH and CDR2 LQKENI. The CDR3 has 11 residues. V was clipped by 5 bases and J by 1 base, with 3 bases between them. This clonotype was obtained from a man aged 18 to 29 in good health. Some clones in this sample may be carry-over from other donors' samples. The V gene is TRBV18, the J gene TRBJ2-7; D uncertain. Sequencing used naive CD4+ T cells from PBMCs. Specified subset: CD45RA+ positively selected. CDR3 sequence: CASSRSYEQYF. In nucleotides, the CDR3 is TGTGCCAGCTCAAGGTCCTACGAGCAGTACTTC. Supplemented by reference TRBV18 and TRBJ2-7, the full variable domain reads NAGVMQNPRHLVRRRGQEARLRCSPMKGHSHVYWYRQLPEEGLKFMVYLQKENIIDESGMPKERFSAEFPKEGPSILRIQQVVRGDSAAYFCASSRSYEQYFGPGTRLTVT.